Below are 19 T cell receptor beta chains sequenced from a single sample in a study of OX40 agonist ivuxolimab in advanced cancers. Sequencing used immunoSEQ multiplex PCR; TCRdb keeps in-frame clones, though not all of them. The data show about 98,000 clones, more than 85% seen once. Source: CD4+ or CD8+ T cells sorted from blood, taken in a trial of the OX40 agonist ivuxolimab. The origin of the receptors is an adult with an advanced solid tumor such as melanoma, head and neck, liver or kidney cancer.

The rearrangement joins TRBV7-2 to TRBJ1-2; 7 bases map to TRBD1. The germline CDR1 and CDR2 sequences are SGHTA and FQGNSA. This CDR3 has 14 amino acids. J gave up 7 bases and V 5 bases, and 10 bases lay outside the gene matches. The CDR3 loop is CASSPQGGPSGYTF. Written as DNA, the CDR3 is TGTGCCAGCAGCCCCCAAGGGGGCCCAAGTGGCTACACCTTC.

This clone appeared a single time. This chain connects TRBV5-1 to TRBJ1-6; D might be TRBD1 (5 bases). The germline CDR1 and CDR2 sequences are SGHRS and YFSETQ. CDR3 size: 15 residues. Trimming pared 0 bases from V and 3 bases from J, leaving 7 bases between. CDR3 nucleotide sequence: TGCGCCAGCAGCTTGGATGGGGGCTATAATTCACCCCTCCACTTT. Its translation is CASSLDGGYNSPLHF.

The rearrangement links TRBV7-2 to TRBJ2-3; 9 bases line up with TRBD2. The CDR3 spans 16 residues. The germline CDR1 and CDR2 sequences are SGHTA and FQGNSA. Unmatched junction bases numbered 17, after V lost 5 bases and J lost 11 bases. The CDR3 protein is CASSQWGVASGAVQYF. The CDR3, as DNA: TGTGCCAGCAGCCAATGGGGGGTTGCTAGCGGGGCAGTGCAGTATTTT.

V gene TRBV4-2 combines with J gene TRBJ2-7; 8 nucleotides align to TRBD2. The CDR3 has 18 residues. Germline trimming cut 3 bases from V and 3 bases from J; bases unmatched to any gene: 16. Germline loops: CDR1 LGHNA, CDR2 YNFKEQ. In DNA form, the CDR3 reads TGTGCCAGCAGCCAGCTTGGGGTTCAAAGCGGGGGTCTCTACGAGCAGTACTTC. Protein sequence: CASSQLGVQSGGLYEQYF.

V and J are TRBV28 and TRBJ1-3; D may be TRBD1 (6 bases). The V gene lost 5 bases and the J gene lost 7 bases, with 21 bases spanning the gap. The CDR3 is made up of 16 amino acids. The germline CDR1 and CDR2 sequences are MDHEN and SYDVKM. CDR3 nucleotide sequence: TGTGCCAGCAGTACCGTGTGGGGGCAACGGGGGAACACCATATATTTT. Its translation: CASSTVWGQRGNTIYF.

The rearrangement joins TRBV5-1 to TRBJ1-5, with D possibly being TRBD1 (6 bases). Trimming took 4 bases from V and 3 from J, leaving 17 bases between them. Germline values: CDR1 SGHRS, CDR2 YFSETQ. This CDR3 has 16 residues. The CDR3 bases are TGCGCCAGCAGCCCTGGGACAAGTCAGGACAATCAGCCCCAGCATTTT. Translation gives CASSPGTSQDNQPQHF.

For this clone: This sample also contains other DNA sequences that code for the same CDR3. The rearrangement links TRBV6-5 to TRBJ2-7; weak D call: TRBD2 (5 bases). The CDR3 spans 15 residues. Germline V CDR1 and CDR2: MNHEY, SVGAGI. CDR3 nucleotides: TGTGCCAACTACCCGCTAGCAACCCTAACCTACGAACAGTACGTC. The encoded protein is CANYPLATLTYEQYV.

The sample holds a few counts of this clone. This chain uses TRBV5-1 with TRBJ1-1; no reliable D call. Germline-derived CDR1 and CDR2 are SGHRS and YFSETQ. V lost 0 bases and J lost 9, with 12 bases in between. The CDR3 covers 13 residues. The CDR3 is CASSLGAVSQAFF. CDR3 bases: TGCGCCAGCAGCTTGGGGGCCGTTTCTCAAGCTTTCTTT.

The J gene is TRBJ2-3, the V gene TRBV27, with TRBD2 identical over 15 bases. V was pared by 2 bases and J by 3 bases, with 21 bases of the junction left unmatched. This CDR3 is built from 23 residues. Germline V CDR1 and CDR2: MNHEY, SMNVEV (reference sequence). CDR3 DNA sequence: TGTGCCAGCAGTTTACGGGGTGGGCCGGGACTAGCGGGGGGCCCCAAGCCAACAGATACGCAGTATTTT. It specifies CASSLRGGPGLAGGPKPTDTQYF.

V gene TRBV18 combines with J gene TRBJ1-2; the match to TRBD1 covers 10 bases. Germline lookup yields CDR1 KGHSH and CDR2 LQKENI. The CDR3 runs 15 residues. V was clipped by 3 bases and J by 10 bases; unmatched bases: 11. The CDR3 spells CASSPPGQGRSVYTF. The CDR3 nucleotides read TGTGCCAGCTCACCTCCGGGACAGGGGCGATCTGTCTACACCTTC. Full variable domain (rest looked up from reference TRBV18 and TRBJ1-2): NAGVMQNPRHLVRRRGQEARLRCSPMKGHSHVYWYRQLPEEGLKFMVYLQKENIIDESGMPKERFSAEFPKEGPSILRIQQVVRGDSAAYFCASSPPGQGRSVYTFGSGTRLTVV.

V gene TRBV6-6 combines with J gene TRBJ1-5; no firm D call. Between the trimmed V and J ends, which lost 7 bases and 0 bases, there was a span of 13 bases. This CDR3 has 15 amino acids. Germline CDR1 and CDR2: MNHNY and SVGAGI (reference sequence). The CDR3 here is CASTMTEISNQPQHF. CDR3 in DNA: TGTGCCAGCACGATGACGGAAATTAGCAATCAGCCCCAGCATTTT.

The rearrangement links TRBV5-1 to TRBJ2-1; D may be TRBD1 or TRBD2 (6 bases each). This CDR3 has 16 residues. V was trimmed by 4 bases and J by 2 bases, leaving 16 bases between them. Looked up from germline, CDR1 is SGHRS and CDR2 is YFSETQ. Here the CDR3 DNA reads TGCGCCAGCAGCCAAAGCGGAGGGGGGCCCTACAATGAGCAGTTCTTC. It codes for CASSQSGGGPYNEQFF.

CDR3 nucleotides: TGTGCCAGCAGCTTAGGTAGCGGGGGCCCGGGGACCCAGTACTTC. Protein: CASSLGSGGPGTQYF. The rearrangement uses TRBV7-3 and TRBJ2-5; 9 bases line up with TRBD2. The CDR3 extends over 15 amino acids. Trimming removed 2 bases from V and 7 bases from J; junction bases left unmatched: 8. In germline, CDR1 is SGHTA, CDR2 FQGTGA.

This CDR3 reads CASSQVAGGYGGTQYF. CDR3 DNA sequence: TGTGCCAGCAGCCAAGTAGCGGGCGGATATGGGGGTACGCAGTATTTT. The chain joins TRBV4-2 to TRBJ2-3; 7 nucleotides line up with TRBD2. The V gene's germline CDR1 is LGHNA and CDR2 YNFKEQ. V trimming: 1 base; J trimming: 8 bases; junction bases outside the gene matches: 12. The CDR3 has 16 residues.

The rearrangement uses TRBV30 and TRBJ2-1, with 14 positions matching TRBD2. In germline, CDR1 is GTSNPN, CDR2 SVGIG (reference sequence). This CDR3 has 15 residues. V dropped 5 bases and J dropped 1; count of bases not matched to a gene: 1. The CDR3 nucleotides read TGTGCCTGGGGACTAGCGGGAGGTTCCTACAATGAGCAGTTCTTC. Translating it yields CAWGLAGGSYNEQFF.

This clone showed up just a few times. V and J are TRBV6-5 and TRBJ1-5, with 9 nucleotides matching TRBD1. CDR3 length equals 15 residues. Germline V gene sequence: CDR1 MNHEY, CDR2 SVGAGI. The J segment lost 7 bases and the V segment lost 5 bases, leaving 9 bases of the junction unmatched. The CDR3 nucleotides are TGTGCCAGCAGTGCTGGGACAGGGTGGGGCCAGCCCCAGCATTTT. Its protein is CASSAGTGWGQPQHF.

The V gene is TRBV29-1, the J gene TRBJ1-2, with 7 bases that match TRBD1. Trimming removed 0 bases from V and 14 bases from J; junction bases left unmatched: 12. This CDR3 spans 13 amino acids. The V gene's germline CDR1 is SQVTM and CDR2 ANQGSEA. The CDR3 DNA sequence: TGCAGCGTTGAAGATCTTGTGACAGGGAGCAGGACCTTC. This translates into CSVEDLVTGSRTF.

CDR3 coding DNA: TGTGCCAGCAGTTACAGGACAGAGGCTGAAGCTTTCTTT. This codes for CASSYRTEAEAFF. V is TRBV7-3 and J is TRBJ1-1; D possibly corresponds to TRBD1 (6 bases). The CDR3 has 13 residues. The germline V gene has CDR1 SGHTA and CDR2 FQGTGA. Trimming stripped 6 bases from V and 6 bases from J, with 14 bases between.

The chain couples TRBV7-2 to TRBJ2-7; tentatively, D is TRBD1 or TRBD2 (5 bases each). Trimming left V 5 bases short and J 5 bases short, with 16 bases between. The CDR3 totals 14 residues. Germline CDR1 reads SGHTA; CDR2 reads FQGNSA. The DNA of the CDR3 is TGTGCCAGCAGCCGGGACCGGGGACCACACGAGCAGTACTTC. Translated, it gives CASSRDRGPHEQYF.